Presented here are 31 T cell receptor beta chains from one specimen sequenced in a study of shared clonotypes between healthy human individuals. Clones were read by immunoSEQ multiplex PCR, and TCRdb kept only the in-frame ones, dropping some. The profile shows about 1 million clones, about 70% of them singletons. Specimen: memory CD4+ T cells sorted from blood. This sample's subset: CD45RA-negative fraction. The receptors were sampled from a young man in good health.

CDR3: CASRYKRQGLRGQPQHF. CDR3 nucleotide sequence: TGTGCCAGCAGGTATAAAAGGCAGGGCCTTCGGGGTCAGCCCCAGCATTTT. V and J are TRBV21-1 and TRBJ1-5. TRBV21-1 is a pseudogene segment. The CDR3 runs to 17 residues.

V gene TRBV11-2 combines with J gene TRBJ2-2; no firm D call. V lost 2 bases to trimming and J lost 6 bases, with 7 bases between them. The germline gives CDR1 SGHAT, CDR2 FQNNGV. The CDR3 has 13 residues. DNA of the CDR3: TGTGCCAGCAGCTTATATGACGCCGGGGAGCTGTTTTTT. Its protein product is CASSLYDAGELFF.

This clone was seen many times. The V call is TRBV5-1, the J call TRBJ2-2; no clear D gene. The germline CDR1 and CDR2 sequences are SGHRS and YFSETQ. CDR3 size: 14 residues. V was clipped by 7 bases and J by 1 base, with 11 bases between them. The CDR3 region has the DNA TGCGCCAGCTTTAACACCCGGAACACCGGGGAGCTGTTTTTT. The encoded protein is CASFNTRNTGELFF. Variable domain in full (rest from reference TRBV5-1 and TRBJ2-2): KAGVTQTPRYLIKTRGQQVTLSCSPISGHRSVSWYQQTPGQGLQFLFEYFSETQRNKGNFPGRFSGRQFSNSRSEMNVSTLELGDSALYLCASFNTRNTGELFFGEGSRLTVL.

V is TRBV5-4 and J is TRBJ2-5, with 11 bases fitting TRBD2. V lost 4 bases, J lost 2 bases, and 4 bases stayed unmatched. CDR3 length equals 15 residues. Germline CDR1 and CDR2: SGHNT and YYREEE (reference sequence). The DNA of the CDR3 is TGTGCCAGCAGCCCTTGGACTAGCGGGCAAGAGACCCAGTACTTC. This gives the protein CASSPWTSGQETQYF.

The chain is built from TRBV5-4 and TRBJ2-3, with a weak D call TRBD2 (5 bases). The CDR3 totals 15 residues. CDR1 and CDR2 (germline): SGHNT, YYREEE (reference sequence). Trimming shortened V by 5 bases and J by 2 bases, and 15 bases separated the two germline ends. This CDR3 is CASRRGLAPTDTQYF. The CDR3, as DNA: TGTGCCAGCAGGCGAGGGTTGGCCCCCACAGATACGCAGTATTTT.

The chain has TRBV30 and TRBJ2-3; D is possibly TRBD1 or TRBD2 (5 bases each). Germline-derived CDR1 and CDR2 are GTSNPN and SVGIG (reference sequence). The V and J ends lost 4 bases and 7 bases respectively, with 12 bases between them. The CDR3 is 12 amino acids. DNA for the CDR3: TGTGCCTGGACCGGGGACGGTTATACGCAGTATTTT. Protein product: CAWTGDGYTQYF. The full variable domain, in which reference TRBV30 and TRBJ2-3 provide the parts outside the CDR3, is SQTIHQWPATLVQPVGSPLSLECTVEGTSNPNLYWYRQAAGRGLQLLFYSVGIGQISSEVPQNLSASRPQDRQFILSSKKLLLSDSGFYLCAWTGDGYTQYFGPGTRLTVL.

CDR3 in DNA: TGCGCCAGCAGCCAAACGACTAGCGGGAGCTCCTACAATGAGCAGTTCTTC. This sequence encodes CASSQTTSGSSYNEQFF. The chain employs TRBV5-1 and TRBJ2-1; the match to TRBD2 covers 12 bases. V dropped 4 bases and J dropped 0; count of bases not matched to a gene: 5. CDR1 and CDR2 (germline): SGHRS, YFSETQ. The CDR3 covers 17 residues.

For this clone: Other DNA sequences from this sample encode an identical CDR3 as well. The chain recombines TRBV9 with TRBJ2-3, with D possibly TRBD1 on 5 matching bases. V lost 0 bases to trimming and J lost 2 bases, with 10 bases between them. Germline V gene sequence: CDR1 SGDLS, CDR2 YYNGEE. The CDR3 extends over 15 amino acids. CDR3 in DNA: TGTGCCAGCAGCGTAGCAGGGCTTCTCACAGATACGCAGTATTTT. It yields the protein CASSVAGLLTDTQYF.

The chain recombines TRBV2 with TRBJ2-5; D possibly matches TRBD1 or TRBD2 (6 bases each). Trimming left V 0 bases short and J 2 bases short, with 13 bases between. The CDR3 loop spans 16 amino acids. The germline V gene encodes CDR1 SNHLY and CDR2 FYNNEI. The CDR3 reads CASSEALGGGQETQYF. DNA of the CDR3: TGTGCCAGCAGTGAAGCGCTTGGAGGGGGTCAAGAGACCCAGTACTTC.

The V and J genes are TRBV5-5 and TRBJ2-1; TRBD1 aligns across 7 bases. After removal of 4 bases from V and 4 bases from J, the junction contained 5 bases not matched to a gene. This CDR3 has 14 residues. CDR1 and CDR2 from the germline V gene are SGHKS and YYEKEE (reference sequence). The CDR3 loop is CASSLTGSYNEQFF. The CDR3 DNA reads TGTGCCAGCAGCCTGACAGGGTCGTACAATGAGCAGTTCTTC. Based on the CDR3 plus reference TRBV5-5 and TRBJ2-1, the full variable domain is DAGVTQSPTHLIKTRGQQVTLRCSPISGHKSVSWYQQVLGQGPQFIFQYYEKEERGRGNFPDRFSARQFPNYSSELNVNALLLGDSALYLCASSLTGSYNEQFFGPGTRLTVL.

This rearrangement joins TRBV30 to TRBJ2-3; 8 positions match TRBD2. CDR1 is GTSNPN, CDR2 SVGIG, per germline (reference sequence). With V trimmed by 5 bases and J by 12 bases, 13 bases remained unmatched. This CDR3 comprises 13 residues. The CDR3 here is CAWGPSGGLPQYF. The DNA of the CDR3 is TGTGCCTGGGGACCAAGCGGGGGACTCCCCCAGTATTTT.

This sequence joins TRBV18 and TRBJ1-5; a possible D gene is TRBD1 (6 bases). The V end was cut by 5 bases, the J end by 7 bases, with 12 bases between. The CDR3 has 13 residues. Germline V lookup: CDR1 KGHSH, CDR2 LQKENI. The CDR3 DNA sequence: TGTGCCAGCTCAGAGGGGGGGGGCCAGCCCCAGCATTTT. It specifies CASSEGGGQPQHF.

In nucleotides, the CDR3 is TGTGCCAGCTCACTGGTAACCCAGGGCACAGATACGCAGTATTTT. Protein sequence: CASSLVTQGTDTQYF. V is TRBV18 and J is TRBJ2-3; D is unresolved. The CDR3 sequence is 15 residues long. CDR1 and CDR2 from the germline V gene are KGHSH and LQKENI. The V end was cut by 4 bases, the J end by 1 base, with 12 bases between.

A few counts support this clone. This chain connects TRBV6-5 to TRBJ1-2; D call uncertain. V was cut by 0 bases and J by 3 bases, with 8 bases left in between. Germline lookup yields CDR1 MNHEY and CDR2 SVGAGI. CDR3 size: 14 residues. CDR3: CASSYSAKYYGYTF. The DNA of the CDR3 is TGTGCCAGCAGTTACTCTGCCAAATACTATGGCTACACCTTC.

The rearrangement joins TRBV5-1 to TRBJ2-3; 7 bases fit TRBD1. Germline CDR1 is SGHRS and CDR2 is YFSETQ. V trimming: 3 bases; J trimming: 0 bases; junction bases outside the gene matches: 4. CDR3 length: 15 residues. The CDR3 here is CASSWGTASTDTQYF. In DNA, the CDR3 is TGCGCCAGCAGCTGGGGGACAGCGAGCACAGATACGCAGTATTTT.

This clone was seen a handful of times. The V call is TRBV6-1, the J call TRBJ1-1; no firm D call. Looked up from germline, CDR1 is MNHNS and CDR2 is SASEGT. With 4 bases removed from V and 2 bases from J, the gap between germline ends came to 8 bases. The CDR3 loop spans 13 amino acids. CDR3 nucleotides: TGTGCCAGCAGTGGTATCCGAAACACTGAAGCTTTCTTT. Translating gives CASSGIRNTEAFF.

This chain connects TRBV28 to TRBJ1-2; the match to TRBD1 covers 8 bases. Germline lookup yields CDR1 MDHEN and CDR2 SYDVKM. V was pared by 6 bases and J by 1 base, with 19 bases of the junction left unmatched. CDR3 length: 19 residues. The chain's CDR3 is CASRPSGGAGGPINYGYTF. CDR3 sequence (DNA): TGTGCCAGCAGGCCCTCGGGAGGGGCAGGGGGCCCGATTAACTATGGCTACACCTTC.

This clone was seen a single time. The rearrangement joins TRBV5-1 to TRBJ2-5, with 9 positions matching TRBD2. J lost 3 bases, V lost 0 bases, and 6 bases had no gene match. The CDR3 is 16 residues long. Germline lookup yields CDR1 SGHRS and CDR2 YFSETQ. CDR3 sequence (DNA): TGCGCCAGCAGCTTGGGGCCAGCGGGGGGTAAAGAGACCCAGTACTTC. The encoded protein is CASSLGPAGGKETQYF. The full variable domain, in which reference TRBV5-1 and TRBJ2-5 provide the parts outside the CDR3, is KAGVTQTPRYLIKTRGQQVTLSCSPISGHRSVSWYQQTPGQGLQFLFEYFSETQRNKGNFPGRFSGRQFSNSRSEMNVSTLELGDSALYLCASSLGPAGGKETQYFGPGTRLLVL.

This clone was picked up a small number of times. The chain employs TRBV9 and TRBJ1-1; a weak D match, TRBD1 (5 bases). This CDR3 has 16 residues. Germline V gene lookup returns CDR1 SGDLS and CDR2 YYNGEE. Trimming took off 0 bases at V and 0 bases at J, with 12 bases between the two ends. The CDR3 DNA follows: TGTGCCAGCAGCGTAGGAGGACACCTCATGAACACTGAAGCTTTCTTT. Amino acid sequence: CASSVGGHLMNTEAFF.

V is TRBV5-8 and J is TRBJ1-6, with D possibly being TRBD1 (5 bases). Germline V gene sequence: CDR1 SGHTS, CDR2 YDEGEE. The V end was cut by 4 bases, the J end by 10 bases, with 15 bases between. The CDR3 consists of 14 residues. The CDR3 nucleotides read TGTGCCAGCAGCCAGGGTGGGTTTTGGTCACCCCTCCACTTT. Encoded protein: CASSQGGFWSPLHF.

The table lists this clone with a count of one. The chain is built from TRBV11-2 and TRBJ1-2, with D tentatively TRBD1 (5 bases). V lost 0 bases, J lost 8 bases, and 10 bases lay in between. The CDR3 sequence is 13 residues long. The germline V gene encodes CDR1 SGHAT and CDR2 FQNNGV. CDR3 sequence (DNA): TGTGCCAGCAGCTTAGACAGGGAATACGGCTACACCTTC. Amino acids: CASSLDREYGYTF.

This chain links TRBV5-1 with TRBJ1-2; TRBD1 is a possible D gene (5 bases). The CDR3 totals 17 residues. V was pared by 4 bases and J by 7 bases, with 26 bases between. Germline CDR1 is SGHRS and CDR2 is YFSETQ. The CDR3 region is CASSNTRPGRDLGGYTF. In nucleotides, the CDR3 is TGCGCCAGCAGCAACACCCGCCCGGGCAGGGATTTAGGTGGCTACACCTTC.

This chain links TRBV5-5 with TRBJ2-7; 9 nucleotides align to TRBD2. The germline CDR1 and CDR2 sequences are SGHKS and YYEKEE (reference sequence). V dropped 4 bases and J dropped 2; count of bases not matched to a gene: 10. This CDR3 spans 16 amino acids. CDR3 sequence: CASSPQWAGGTYEQYF. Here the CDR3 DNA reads TGTGCCAGCAGCCCGCAGTGGGCGGGGGGGACCTACGAGCAGTACTTC.

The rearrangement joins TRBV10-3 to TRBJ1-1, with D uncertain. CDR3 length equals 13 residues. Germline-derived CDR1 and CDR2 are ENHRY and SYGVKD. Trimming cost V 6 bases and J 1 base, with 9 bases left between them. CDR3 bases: TGTGCCATCAGGGGAGAAGAGAACACTGAAGCTTTCTTT. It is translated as CAIRGEENTEAFF.

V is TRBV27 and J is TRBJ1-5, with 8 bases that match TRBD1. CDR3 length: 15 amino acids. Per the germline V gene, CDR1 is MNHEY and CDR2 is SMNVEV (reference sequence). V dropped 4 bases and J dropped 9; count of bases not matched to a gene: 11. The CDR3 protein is CASSSQPRGRLPQHF. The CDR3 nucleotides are TGTGCCAGCAGTTCCCAACCCAGGGGGCGGCTGCCCCAGCATTTT.

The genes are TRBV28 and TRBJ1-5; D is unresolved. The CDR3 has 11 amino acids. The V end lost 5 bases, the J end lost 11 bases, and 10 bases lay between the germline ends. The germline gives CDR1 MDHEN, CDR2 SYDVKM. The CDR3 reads CASSPKQTQHF. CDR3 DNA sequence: TGTGCCAGCAGTCCTAAACAAACCCAGCATTTT.

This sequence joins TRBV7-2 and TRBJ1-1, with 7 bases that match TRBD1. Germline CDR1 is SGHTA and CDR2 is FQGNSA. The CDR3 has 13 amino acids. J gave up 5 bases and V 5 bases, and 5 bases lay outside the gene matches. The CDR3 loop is CASSTGVGTEAFF. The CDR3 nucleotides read TGTGCCAGCAGCACAGGGGTCGGGACTGAAGCTTTCTTT.

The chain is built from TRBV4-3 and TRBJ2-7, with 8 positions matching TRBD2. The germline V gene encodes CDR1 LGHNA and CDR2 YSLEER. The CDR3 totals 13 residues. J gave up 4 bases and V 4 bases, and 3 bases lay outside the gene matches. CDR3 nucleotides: TGCGCCAGCAGCCTACGGGAGGGATACGAGCAGTACTTC. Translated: CASSLREGYEQYF.

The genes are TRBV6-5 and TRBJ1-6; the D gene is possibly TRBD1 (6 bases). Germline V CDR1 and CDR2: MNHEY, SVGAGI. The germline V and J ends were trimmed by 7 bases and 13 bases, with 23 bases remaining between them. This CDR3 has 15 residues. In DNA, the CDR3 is TGTGCCAGCACAACATCCGGGACAACCTTGGTCCCCCTCCACTTT. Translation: CASTTSGTTLVPLHF.

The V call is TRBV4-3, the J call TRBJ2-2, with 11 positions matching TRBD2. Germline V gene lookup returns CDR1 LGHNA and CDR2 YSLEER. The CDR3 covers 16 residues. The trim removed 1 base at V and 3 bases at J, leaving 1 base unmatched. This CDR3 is CASSQGGLADTGELFF. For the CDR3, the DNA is TGCGCCAGCAGCCAAGGGGGACTAGCGGACACCGGGGAGCTGTTTTTT.

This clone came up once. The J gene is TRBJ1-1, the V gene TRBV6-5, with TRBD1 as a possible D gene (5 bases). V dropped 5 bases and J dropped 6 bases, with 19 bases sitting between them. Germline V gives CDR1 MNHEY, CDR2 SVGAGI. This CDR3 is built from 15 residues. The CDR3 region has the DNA TGTGCCAGCAGTGTCTCCGGGACTTACGGGGCTGAAGCTTTCTTT. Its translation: CASSVSGTYGAEAFF.